These 18 T cell receptor beta chains share one sample of origin, sequenced in a study of spatial heterogeneity in lung cancer. The time point was: sample taken at primary tumor resection. TCRdb itself ran the 5' RACE reads through MiXCR, one entry per CDR3 protein. Counted here are under 13,000 distinct CDR3 sequences, 7.9% occurring once; the ten biggest clones make up roughly a fifth. Study outcomes and limitations: Within tumors, counts of expanded alpha and beta TCRs tracked tumor mutation counts.

The antigens these receptors bind are not known. The sequencing used lung tumor tissue, collected at surgery. The receptors stem from a female donor with early-stage non-small cell lung cancer.

Note on this clonotype: This beta chain represents an off-target read in a library built for alpha chains; its size is of limited meaning. The chain recombines TRBV19 with TRBJ1-2; TRBD1 agrees at 8 bases. Per germline, CDR1 LNHDA and CDR2 SQIVND (reference sequence). This CDR3 comprises 13 residues. J was trimmed by 8 bases and V by 4 bases; bases with no gene match: 6. The CDR3 DNA follows: TGTGCCAGTAGTAGCCAGGGGGCTGGAGGCTACACCTTC. This translates into CASSSQGAGGYTF.

By proportion, this clonotype is medium-sized. This beta chain represents an off-target read in a library built for alpha chains; its size is of limited meaning. The J gene is TRBJ2-7, the V gene TRBV7-3; TRBD1 might be the D (5 bases). This CDR3 has 12 amino acids. Germline lookup yields CDR1 SGHTA and CDR2 FQGTGA. The V end was cut by 5 bases, the J end by 6 bases, with 11 bases between. The CDR3, as DNA: TGTGCCAGCAGCCTGCAGGGCAGCGAGCAGTACTTC. It translates to CASSLQGSEQYF.

By frequency in the sample, this clonotype is medium-sized. Found in a library prepared for alpha chains, this beta chain is an off-target read, and its abundance has little meaning. This chain links TRBV6-5 with TRBJ1-6; 7 bases agree with TRBD1. CDR1 is MNHEY, CDR2 SVGAGI, per germline. The junction had 12 bases not matched to a gene; V was cut back by 7 bases and J by 9 bases. The CDR3 extends over 15 amino acids. In DNA form, the CDR3 reads TGTGCCAGCACCCCGGGGGGGACAGTCACTTCACCCCTCCACTTT. It codes for CASTPGGTVTSPLHF.

This clonotype is classed as medium-sized (0.01 to 0.1%). This beta chain was picked up by a library intended for alpha chains and is off target, so its count carries little meaning. The V call is TRBV7-2, the J call TRBJ1-6; D ambiguous. The germline CDR1 and CDR2 sequences are SGHTA and FQGNSA. Trimming pared 2 bases from V and 10 bases from J, leaving 15 bases between. This CDR3 has 15 amino acids. The CDR3 loop reads CASSLRSSSESPLHF. CDR3 DNA sequence: TGTGCCAGCAGCTTAAGGAGCAGCTCGGAATCACCCCTCCACTTT.

There are many counts of this clonotype. Within a library made for alpha chains, this beta chain is off target, and its count is uninformative. The J gene is TRBJ2-7, the V gene TRBV12-3 or TRBV12-4; 8 nucleotides match TRBD1. The length of the CDR3 is 13 residues. The junction had 1 base not matched to a gene; V was cut back by 6 bases and J by 0 bases. The CDR3 protein is CASSGQGSYEQYF. The DNA of the CDR3 is TGTGCCAGCAGCGGACAGGGCTCCTACGAGCAGTACTTC.

This clonotype was picked up many times. Within a library made for alpha chains, this beta chain is off target, and its count is uninformative. The chain is built from TRBV4-3 and TRBJ1-2; D might be TRBD1 (5 bases). Germline-derived CDR1 and CDR2 are LGHNA and YSLEER. The CDR3 runs to 17 residues. V gave up 0 bases and J gave up 4 bases, with 18 bases separating them. CDR3 sequence (DNA): TGCGCCAGCAGCCAAGATTTAGGGACGGACCGTATCTATGGCTACACCTTC. It is translated as CASSQDLGTDRIYGYTF.

This clonotype appeared many times. This beta chain is off target for a library built for alpha chains, so its abundance means little. The V call is TRBV5-1, the J call TRBJ2-7; TRBD1 or TRBD2 may be the D gene (6 bases each). The germline CDR1 and CDR2 sequences are SGHRS and YFSETQ. Trimming left V 0 bases short and J 7 bases short, with 20 bases between. The CDR3 covers 16 residues. In nucleotides, the CDR3 is TGCGCCAGCAGCTTGGCCTTCGGTCCGGGGGCAAGGGAGCAGTACTTC. It translates to CASSLAFGPGAREQYF.

This clonotype appeared a few times. This beta chain was picked up by a library intended for alpha chains and is off target, so its count carries little meaning. This chain joins TRBV2 and TRBJ2-7; D may be TRBD2 (6 bases). The germline V gene encodes CDR1 SNHLY and CDR2 FYNNEI. The CDR3 length is 13 residues. Between the trimmed V and J ends, which lost 8 bases and 6 bases, there was a span of 17 bases. The chain's CDR3 is CASQDWRGVEQYF. The DNA of the CDR3 is TGTGCCAGCCAAGACTGGAGGGGCGTCGAGCAGTACTTC.

Details on this clonotype: A read error may explain this, as a much larger clone is one base away. This beta chain slipped into a library made for alpha chains as a stray read, so its size is not meaningful. This chain links TRBV6-2 or TRBV6-3 with TRBJ2-4, with D perhaps TRBD1 (5 bases). Per the germline V gene, CDR1 is MNHEY and CDR2 is SVGEGT. There are 12 residues in the CDR3. The CDR3 loop reads CTSRTRVNIQYF. CDR3 DNA sequence: TGTACCAGCAGAACCAGGGTAAACATTCAGTACTTC.

Many counts were recorded for this clonotype. With the library built for alpha chains, this beta chain is off target and its frequency is not meaningful. The rearrangement uses TRBV12-3 or TRBV12-4 and TRBJ2-1; D is perhaps TRBD1 (6 bases). V was pared by 4 bases and J by 3 bases, with 13 bases between. The CDR3 is made up of 15 amino acids. CDR3 bases: TGTGCCAGCAGTTCGACAGGAGCTGTCTACAATGAGCAGTTCTTC. Its protein product is CASSSTGAVYNEQFF.

This clonotype was seen ten or more times. A library made for alpha chains picked up this beta chain off target, so its size means little. V usage is TRBV9 and J usage is TRBJ1-1; 9 bases fit TRBD1. Germline V gene data show CDR1 as SGDLS and CDR2 as YYNGEE. This CDR3 has 14 residues. After removal of 4 bases from V and 5 bases from J, the junction contained 6 bases not matched to a gene. CDR3 in amino acids: CASSKTGTGTEAFF. The DNA for the CDR3 is TGTGCCAGCAGCAAAACCGGGACAGGGACTGAAGCTTTCTTT. Full variable domain (missing parts from reference TRBV9 and TRBJ1-1): DSGVTQTPKHLITATGQRVTLRCSPRSGDLSVYWYQQSLDQGLQFLIQYYNGEERAKGNILERFSAQQFPDLHSELNLSSLELGDSALYFCASSKTGTGTEAFFGQGTRLTVV.

This clonotype was counted ten times or more. With the library built for alpha chains, this beta chain is off target and its frequency is not meaningful. This chain connects TRBV5-8 to TRBJ1-1; D not certain. The V end was cut by 0 bases, the J end by 5 bases, with 11 bases between. The germline V gene encodes CDR1 SGHTS and CDR2 YDEGEE. The CDR3 covers 14 residues. CDR3 amino acids: CASSLGVRTTEAFF. CDR3 sequence (DNA): TGTGCCAGCAGCTTGGGGGTAAGGACGACTGAAGCTTTCTTT.

This clonotype is judged medium-sized. In a library made to pick up alpha chains, this beta chain is a stray read with a size that means little. The J gene is TRBJ2-3, the V gene TRBV7-2; no definite D call. The CDR3 runs 13 residues. V was cut by 2 bases and J by 6 bases, with 9 bases left in between. Germline V gene sequence: CDR1 SGHTA, CDR2 FQGNSA. The CDR3 DNA follows: TGTGCCAGCAGCTTAAACCGCCGGGATACGCAGTATTTT. It translates to CASSLNRRDTQYF.

This clonotype occurred many times. This beta chain is off target for a library built for alpha chains, so its abundance means little. This rearrangement joins TRBV30 to TRBJ1-1; D not certain. The CDR3 is 10 amino acids. CDR1 GTSNPN and CDR2 SVGIG come from the germline V gene (reference sequence). Deletions cut 8 bases from V and 8 bases from J, with 12 bases between. The CDR3 DNA follows: TGTGCCACCCATCGGGGAGAAGCTTTCTTT. This gives the protein CATHRGEAFF. The variable domain in full, with the rest retrieved from reference TRBV30 and TRBJ1-1, is SQTIHQWPATLVQPVGSPLSLECTVEGTSNPNLYWYRQAAGRGLQLLFYSVGIGQISSEVPQNLSASRPQDRQFILSSKKLLLSDSGFYLCATHRGEAFFGQGTRLTVV.

This clonotype was seen ten or more times. This beta chain turned up in a library designed for alpha chains; as an off-target read, its abundance says little. J is TRBJ1-4 and V is TRBV12-3 or TRBV12-4, with D possibly TRBD1 on 6 matching bases. V lost 7 bases and J 3 bases, leaving 15 bases between the germline ends. This CDR3 contains 15 residues. CDR3 bases: TGTGCCAGCAACGTGCTACAGGGCCCTAATGAAAAACTGTTTTTT. Translating it yields CASNVLQGPNEKLFF.

This clonotype was counted many times. The size of this beta chain means little, since it is a stray read in a library made for alpha chains. The genes are TRBV6-5 and TRBJ2-1; D remains unclear. The CDR3 loop spans 13 amino acids. CDR1 is MNHEY and CDR2 is SVGAGI in the germline V gene. V lost 4 bases to trimming and J lost 7 bases, with 11 bases between them. CDR3 nucleotide sequence: TGTGCCAGCAGTTTCGGGCTCGGGAATGAGCAGTTCTTC. It yields the protein CASSFGLGNEQFF.

This clonotype was observed many times. In a library made to pick up alpha chains, this beta chain is a stray read with a size that means little. The V call is TRBV5-1, the J call TRBJ2-3; D gene uncertain. Trimming took 1 base from V and 0 from J, leaving 0 bases between them. This CDR3 is built from 12 residues. CDR1 SGHRS and CDR2 YFSETQ come from the germline V gene. The CDR3 DNA is TGCGCCAGCAGCTTGAGCACAGATACGCAGTATTTT. Encoded protein: CASSLSTDTQYF.

In regard to this clonotype: This may be a read error, as it is one base from a much larger clone. Because this beta chain is a stray read in a library intended to capture alpha chains, its abundance should not be given much weight. The chain has TRBV6-5 and TRBJ2-3; D ambiguous. This CDR3 contains 14 residues. Germline V gene lookup returns CDR1 MNHEY and CDR2 SVGAGI. CDR3 in amino acids: CASSYGSTTDAQYF. CDR3 DNA sequence: TGTGCCAGCAGTTACGGCAGTACCACAGATGCGCAGTATTTT.